There are many counts of the clone carrying this T cell receptor (beta chain). As yet, its antigen is unknown. This specimen comes from a study of T-cell memory formation after mild COVID-19. As for the study in general: TCR clusters were largely donor specific. Regarding the study as a whole: Shrinking CD4+ clones were chiefly CM and EM; CD8+ ones were chiefly EMRA. CD4+ bias marked clones expanding day 15 to 37, unlike balanced contracting clones.

Constant-segment primers were used for 5'RACE, and the resulting TCR alpha and TCR beta cDNA libraries carried sample barcodes and UMIs. TCRdb processed the 5' RACE reads anew with MiXCR; each CDR3 protein has one entry. This table has about 200,000 distinct CDR3 sequences, more than 8% appearing once. Trimming at V came to 7 bases and at J to 2 bases, leaving 16 bases not matched to a gene. The V gene's germline CDR1 is MNHEY and CDR2 SVGEGT. This CDR3 region has 17 residues. This TCR came from a man between 18 and 29 years old who had mild COVID-19 (a few samples of this study predate the infection). Cell type and time point are not known. This chain uses TRBV6-2 or TRBV6-3 with TRBJ1-2; 7 nucleotides line up with TRBD1. Specimen: PBMCs or a T cell subset sorted from them (not recorded which). CDR3 sequence (DNA): TGTGCCAGCACCCAGGGGAGTAATCCGACAGGGAACTATGGCTACACCTTC. Translation gives CASTQGSNPTGNYGYTF.